The following is a T cell receptor beta chain sequence with its context. The antigen remains unidentified. The CDR3 is 12 residues long. V lost 10 bases, J lost 0 bases, and 10 bases lay in between. From germline, CDR1 is MGHDK and CDR2 SYGVNS. The method was immunoSEQ multiplex PCR; TCRdb's version includes in-frame clones alone and lacks a portion of them. This sample yields about 100,000 clones, of which about 90% are seen a single time; less than 0.85% belongs to the top ten. The entry originates in a study of siplizumab effects on memory and regulatory T cells. Study conclusions and caveats: Only a minority of proliferating CD4+ or CD8+ clones had an assignable naive or memory phenotype, with roughly 75-97% lacking one. Apparently key alloresponse contributors, naive T cells also seemed more diverse than memory cells.

Sequencing was performed on Tregs sorted from blood. The sequence derives from a human donor in good health. This rearrangement joins TRBV25-1 to TRBJ2-7, with D perhaps assigned TRBD1 or TRBD2 (5 bases each). This CDR3 reads CATGASSYEQYF. For the CDR3, the DNA is TGTGCCACCGGGGCGAGCTCCTACGAGCAGTACTTC.